A selection of T cell receptor beta chains follows, all from one sample in a study of cytomegalovirus exposure and HLA in healthy donors. TCRdb's copy holds only in-frame clones and misses some; the assay was immunoSEQ multiplex PCR. Altogether around 140,000 clones are present, just under 80% being singletons, with the ten largest covering approximately 1.6%. Source material: PBMCs. The receptors originated from a woman between 18 and 29 years old in good health and CMV-seronegative. The CDR3 runs from the conserved cysteine through the conserved F or W. Each record gives: D gene, J gene, clone size, V gene, CDR3 protein, CDR3 DNA. A D gene is named only where the DNA matches it firmly. Size is omitted from some rows. Given values are once, few, many or a class for expanded clones.

>-|TRBJ1-1|few|TRBV6-5
CASSYTGQAEAFF
TGTGCCAGCAGTTACACAGGCCAGGCTGAAGCTTTCTTT
>-|TRBJ1-5|-|TRBV4-1
CASSQAGFRDQPQHF
TGCGCCAGCAGCCAAGCAGGGTTTCGGGATCAGCCCCAGCATTTT
>-|TRBJ2-1|-|TRBV13
CASSYTHLKGRGGDEQFF
TGTGCCAGCAGCTATACCCACTTAAAAGGGAGGGGGGGGGATGAGCAGTTCTTC
>-|TRBJ2-1|-|TRBV29-1
CSVVGQGGYNEQFF
TGCAGCGTCGTGGGGCAGGGAGGCTACAATGAGCAGTTCTTC
>-|TRBJ1-2|-|TRBV4-1
CASSQSGNGQANYGYTF
TGCGCCAGCAGCCAATCGGGAAACGGGCAAGCTAACTATGGCTACACCTTC
>-|TRBJ2-7|few|TRBV7-7
CGCRRESYEQYF
TGTGGCTGCAGGAGGGAGTCCTACGAGCAGTACTTC
>TRBD1|TRBJ1-2|-|TRBV15
CATSSLGQGGVYGYTF
TGTGCCACCAGCAGCCTAGGACAGGGCGGCGTCTATGGCTACACCTTC
>-|TRBJ1-3|-|TRBV18
CASYRSRGTGNTIYF
TGTGCCAGCTACAGGAGTAGGGGCACGGGAAACACCATATATTTT
>TRBD1|TRBJ2-1|-|TRBV5-1
CASSISPRTGGRNEQFF
TGCGCCAGCAGCATAAGCCCCAGGACAGGGGGAAGGAATGAGCAGTTCTTC
>-|TRBJ2-2|-|TRBV7-9
CASTDTGELFF
TGTGCCAGCACCGACACCGGGGAGCTGTTTTTT
>-|TRBJ2-1|-|TRBV4-2
CASSQEIYSEQFF
TGTGCCAGCAGCCAAGAGATCTACAGCGAGCAGTTCTTC
>TRBD2|TRBJ2-7|few|TRBV28
CASSLGSGRYEQYF
TGTGCCAGCAGTTTAGGTAGCGGGAGGTACGAGCAGTACTTC
>TRBD1|TRBJ2-2|-|TRBV30
CAWRQQGARGTGELFF
TGTGCCTGGAGGCAACAGGGGGCGCGAGGGACCGGGGAGCTGTTTTTT
>TRBD2|TRBJ2-7|-|TRBV18
CASSPSGSYEQYF
TGTGCCAGCTCACCTAGCGGGAGTTATGAGCAGTACTTC
>-|TRBJ2-5|-|TRBV30
CAWSVGVGETQYF
TGTGCCTGGAGTGTCGGGGTAGGAGAGACCCAGTACTTC
>TRBD1|TRBJ1-5|-|TRBV18
CASSPGTGYQPQHF
TGTGCCAGCTCACCTGGGACAGGGTATCAGCCCCAGCATTTT
>-|TRBJ1-1|-|TRBV28
CASSFSTGIPSEAFF
TGTGCCAGCAGTTTTAGCACAGGGATCCCATCTGAAGCTTTCTTT
>TRBD2|TRBJ2-1|-|TRBV15
CATSRTSGRYEQFF
TGTGCCACCAGCAGAACTAGCGGGAGATATGAGCAGTTCTTC
>-|TRBJ2-1|-|TRBV7-2
CASSLGHGNNEQFF
TGTGCCAGCAGCTTAGGTCACGGGAACAATGAGCAGTTCTTC
>-|TRBJ2-3|-|TRBV7-2
CASTFAGTDTQYF
TGTGCCAGCACCTTTGCAGGCACAGATACGCAGTATTTT
>TRBD1|TRBJ1-2|few|TRBV5-5
CASSGPGTGDNYGYTF
TGTGCCAGCAGCGGACCCGGGACAGGGGACAACTATGGCTACACCTTC
>-|TRBJ1-4|-|TRBV4-2
CASSQDRGTGNNEKLFF
TGTGCCAGCAGCCAAGATAGGGGTACAGGGAACAATGAAAAACTGTTTTTT
>-|TRBJ1-5|-|TRBV30
CAHSEGRGQPQHF
TGTGCCCACTCGGAGGGCCGGGGTCAGCCCCAGCATTTT
>TRBD1|TRBJ2-7|-|TRBV9
CASTAQGAPFKQYF
TGTGCCAGCACCGCACAGGGGGCACCCTTTAAACAGTACTTC
>TRBD1|TRBJ1-2|few|TRBV10-3
CAISEGRGSYGYTF
TGTGCCATCAGTGAAGGCAGGGGGTCCTATGGCTACACCTTC
>-|TRBJ2-5|-|TRBV19
CASSIVPTGQETQYF
TGTGCCAGTAGTATAGTTCCTACAGGCCAAGAGACCCAGTACTTC
>-|TRBJ2-2|-|TRBV7-9
CASSGIGWGLWTGELFF
TGTGCCAGCAGCGGCATTGGGTGGGGACTCTGGACCGGGGAGCTGTTTTTT
>-|TRBJ2-7|-|TRBV5-6
CASSLDSSSYEQYF
TGTGCCAGCAGCTTGGACAGTTCCTCCTACGAGCAGTACTTC
>TRBD1|TRBJ2-7|-|TRBV5-6
CASSWTGGGDEQYF
TGTGCCAGCAGCTGGACAGGGGGCGGGGACGAGCAGTACTTC
>-|TRBJ1-1|-|TRBV5-1
CASSQGLNTEAFF
TGCGCCAGCAGCCAGGGGTTGAACACTGAAGCTTTCTTT
>-|TRBJ1-2|-|TRBV6-5
CASSMGGSLNYGYTF
TGTGCCAGCAGCATGGGAGGGAGCCTTAACTATGGCTACACCTTC
>-|TRBJ1-2|-|TRBV6-1
CASQKDLQGGYTF
TGTGCCAGCCAGAAGGATCTTCAGGGGGGCTACACCTTC
>-|TRBJ1-1|-|TRBV6-1
CASTERGTEAFF
TGTGCCAGCACGGAAAGGGGCACTGAAGCTTTCTTT
>-|TRBJ1-2|few|TRBV2
CASSGSVGYGYTF
TGTGCCAGCAGCGGGAGTGTGGGCTATGGCTACACCTTC
>-|TRBJ2-7|few|TRBV2
CASRYQGNSYEQYF
TGTGCCAGCAGATACCAGGGGAACTCCTACGAGCAGTACTTC
>-|TRBJ2-1|-|TRBV7-6
CASSRQSSYNEQFF
TGTGCCAGCAGCCGACAGAGCTCCTACAATGAGCAGTTCTTC
>-|TRBJ1-1|-|TRBV9
CASSVAGRNTEAFF
TGTGCCAGCAGCGTGGCGGGCCGAAACACTGAAGCTTTCTTT
>-|TRBJ2-3|-|TRBV9
CASSVDRPGSTDTQYF
TGTGCCAGCAGCGTAGATAGGCCAGGGAGCACAGATACGCAGTATTTT
>TRBD1|TRBJ1-5|-|TRBV10-3
CAIREQGSNQPQHF
TGTGCCATCAGGGAACAGGGGAGCAATCAGCCCCAGCATTTT
>TRBD2|TRBJ2-5|-|TRBV15
CATSRDQPSGQETQYF
TGTGCCACCAGCAGAGATCAGCCTAGCGGCCAAGAGACCCAGTACTTC
>TRBD1|TRBJ1-1|-|TRBV2
CASSERTGGNTEAFF
TGTGCCAGCAGTGAACGGACAGGGGGGAACACTGAAGCTTTCTTT
>-|TRBJ1-4|-|TRBV18
CASSPKAEAKLFF
TGTGCCAGCTCACCTAAGGCAGAGGCAAAACTGTTTTTT
>-|TRBJ2-1|-|TRBV5-1
CASSLFGSNNEQFF
TGCGCCAGCAGCTTGTTCGGGTCTAACAATGAGCAGTTCTTC
>TRBD1|TRBJ2-7|-|TRBV6-1
CASRDRVGEQYF
TGTGCCAGCAGGGACAGGGTTGGCGAGCAGTACTTC
>-|TRBJ2-7|-|TRBV5-6
CASSSRVTEQYF
TGTGCCAGCAGCTCCAGGGTGACCGAGCAGTACTTC
>TRBD1|TRBJ1-2|few|TRBV6-5
CASGRRQGHNYGYTF
TGTGCCAGCGGCCGCAGACAGGGGCATAACTATGGCTACACCTTC
>-|TRBJ1-2|-|TRBV7-8
CASSLRGEANYGYTF
TGTGCCAGCAGCTTACGGGGGGAGGCTAACTATGGCTACACCTTC
>-|TRBJ1-1|-|TRBV2
CAERLEAGPTEAFF
TGTGCCGAGAGACTAGAGGCAGGTCCTACTGAAGCTTTCTTT
>-|TRBJ2-2|-|TRBV6-5
CASSNPGGELFF
TGTGCCAGCAGCAACCCAGGCGGGGAGCTGTTTTTT
>TRBD1|TRBJ1-2|-|TRBV18
CASSPPITGGFGYTF
TGTGCCAGCTCACCTCCCATTACAGGGGGCTTCGGCTACACCTTC